What follows are 22 T cell receptor beta chains derived from one specimen sequenced in a study of blood T cell repertoires in COVID-19. Sequencing was performed with immunoSEQ multiplex PCR; in TCRdb, only in-frame clones are kept and a portion is missing. The table shows about 65,000 clones, with roughly 82% occurring only once. The sample comprised peripheral blood. The receptors come from a human donor in a cohort sampled during active COVID-19.

This clone was seen only once. The chain combines TRBV7-9 with TRBJ2-7, with no clear D. This CDR3 has 14 residues. The V end lost 5 bases, the J end lost 7 bases, and 18 bases lay between the germline ends. Looked up from germline, CDR1 is SEHNR and CDR2 is FQNEAQ (reference sequence). CDR3 DNA: TGTGCCAGCAGCCACGGCTCCGAGGCGCGGGAGCAGTACTTC. This translates into CASSHGSEAREQYF.

J is TRBJ1-4 and V is TRBV28; D is uncertain. CDR1 MDHEN and CDR2 SYDVKM come from the germline V gene. V was pared by 7 bases and J by 8 bases, with 14 bases between. The CDR3 contains 13 residues. CDR3: CASNGSWREKLFF. DNA of the CDR3: TGTGCCAGCAATGGGTCATGGCGGGAAAAACTGTTTTTT.

This sequence joins TRBV23-1 and TRBJ1-1; D remains unclear. TRBV23-1 is classed as an ORF, of uncertain function. The CDR3 extends over 15 amino acids. V lost 0 bases, J lost 7 bases, and 15 bases lay in between. CDR3 protein: CASSQSSGKGHEAFF. The CDR3 nucleotides are TGCGCCAGCAGTCAATCAAGCGGCAAGGGCCATGAAGCTTTCTTT.

The V and J genes are TRBV29-1 and TRBJ2-5, with TRBD2 as a possible D gene (5 bases). The CDR3 is 12 residues long. The V end was cut by 7 bases, the J end by 4 bases, with 13 bases between. Germline V CDR1 and CDR2: SQVTM, ANQGSEA. The chain's CDR3 is CSAGRAGETQYF. The CDR3 bases are TGCAGCGCTGGGCGCGCGGGAGAGACCCAGTACTTC.

The V gene is TRBV7-2, the J gene TRBJ2-1; 15 bases map to TRBD2. The CDR3 contains 17 residues. Germline V lookup: CDR1 SGHTA, CDR2 FQGNSA. V dropped 5 bases and J dropped 7; count of bases not matched to a gene: 9. In DNA, the CDR3 is TGTGCCAGCAGCGGAGGACTAGCGGGGGGGTTCTCGAATGAGCAGTTCTTC. It translates to CASSGGLAGGFSNEQFF. The variable domain in full, with the rest retrieved from reference TRBV7-2 and TRBJ2-1, is GAGVSQSPSNKVTEKGKDVELRCDPISGHTALYWYRQSLGQGLEFLIYFQGNSAPDKSGLPSDRFSAERTGGSVSTLTIQRTQQEDSAVYLCASSGGLAGGFSNEQFFGPGTRLTVL.

This chain links TRBV24-1 with TRBJ1-5; 8 nucleotides line up with TRBD1. This CDR3 comprises 16 residues. Per the germline V gene, CDR1 is KGHDR and CDR2 is SFDVKD. Germline trimming cut 3 bases from V and 4 bases from J; bases unmatched to any gene: 7. CDR3 nucleotide sequence: TGTGCCACCAGTGATCCCGGACAGGGAACGAATCAGCCCCAGCATTTT. Its translation: CATSDPGQGTNQPQHF.

The chain links TRBV6-2 or TRBV6-3 to TRBJ1-2; unclear D gene. V was trimmed by 1 base and J by 3 bases, leaving 12 bases between them. Germline V gene sequence: CDR1 MNHEY, CDR2 SVGEGT. CDR3 size: 15 residues. As DNA, the CDR3 is TGTGCCAGCAGTTACTTACCTCTTGACTACTATGGCTACACCTTC. Amino acid sequence: CASSYLPLDYYGYTF.

The chain employs TRBV24-1 and TRBJ1-5; 8 positions match TRBD1. This CDR3 spans 16 amino acids. From germline, CDR1 is KGHDR and CDR2 SFDVKD. The V gene end was trimmed by 2 bases and the J gene end by 7 bases; junction bases not matched to a gene: 9. The CDR3 loop reads CATSDSTTGAGQPQHF. In DNA, the CDR3 is TGTGCCACCAGTGATTCTACGACAGGGGCGGGACAGCCCCAGCATTTT.

The gene calls are TRBV6-2 or TRBV6-3 and TRBJ2-4; no firm D call. Germline CDR1 reads MNHEY; CDR2 reads SVGEGT. V dropped 0 bases and J dropped 0 bases, with 12 bases sitting between them. The CDR3 contains 17 residues. CDR3: CASSYSYNFPAKNIQYF. The CDR3, as DNA: TGTGCCAGCAGTTACTCGTATAACTTCCCAGCCAAAAACATTCAGTACTTC.

V gene TRBV5-6 combines with J gene TRBJ2-7; D perhaps matches TRBD2 (5 bases). The length of the CDR3 is 14 residues. Germline-derived CDR1 and CDR2 are SGHDT and YYEEEE. The germline V and J ends were trimmed by 4 bases and 6 bases, with 17 bases remaining between them. CDR3: CASSPAGGLSEQYF. The CDR3 DNA sequence: TGTGCCAGCAGCCCGGCGGGCGGGTTGAGCGAGCAGTACTTC.

The chain has TRBV2 and TRBJ2-5, with TRBD2 matching over 10 bases. The trim removed 7 bases at V and 5 bases at J, leaving 7 bases unmatched. Germline V gene lookup returns CDR1 SNHLY and CDR2 FYNNEI. The length of the CDR3 is 14 residues. The CDR3 reads CASKSSGGRETQYF. The DNA for the CDR3 is TGTGCCAGCAAATCTAGCGGGGGCCGGGAGACCCAGTACTTC. The whole variable domain, remainder taken from reference TRBV2 and TRBJ2-5, is EPEVTQTPSHQVTQMGQEVILRCVPISNHLYFYWYRQILGQKVEFLVSFYNNEISEKSEIFDDQFSVERPDGSNFTLKIRSTKLEDSAMYFCASKSSGGRETQYFGPGTRLLVL.

The CDR3 DNA reads as TGTGCCAGCAGCTTAGACCCAGGGGCTTCCTACGAGCAGTACTTC. Protein sequence: CASSLDPGASYEQYF. The genes are TRBV7-2 and TRBJ2-7; weak D call: TRBD1 (6 bases). V shed 1 base and J shed 1 base, with 11 bases lying between them. From germline, CDR1 is SGHTA and CDR2 FQGNSA. This CDR3 is 15 amino acids long.

The rearrangement joins TRBV9 to TRBJ2-1; possible D gene TRBD1, 6 bases. This CDR3 has 13 amino acids. CDR1 and CDR2 from the germline V gene are SGDLS and YYNGEE. The V gene lost 2 bases and the J gene lost 4 bases, with 7 bases spanning the gap. The CDR3 DNA reads as TGTGCCAGCAGCGTCGGACAGTACAATGAGCAGTTCTTC. Amino acid sequence: CASSVGQYNEQFF.

This clone has just a few counts. The V call is TRBV7-2, the J call TRBJ2-1, with D unclear. Trimming pared 5 bases from V and 1 base from J, leaving 12 bases between. This CDR3 spans 15 amino acids. The germline gives CDR1 SGHTA, CDR2 FQGNSA. The CDR3 reads CASSHDSISYNEQFF. The CDR3 DNA follows: TGTGCCAGCAGCCATGACTCAATTTCCTACAATGAGCAGTTCTTC. The entire variable domain, with the rest obtained from reference TRBV7-2 and TRBJ2-1, is as follows: GAGVSQSPSNKVTEKGKDVELRCDPISGHTALYWYRQSLGQGLEFLIYFQGNSAPDKSGLPSDRFSAERTGGSVSTLTIQRTQQEDSAVYLCASSHDSISYNEQFFGPGTRLTVL.

This clone came up once. The chain carries TRBV27 and TRBJ2-2; 7 bases agree with TRBD1. From germline, CDR1 is MNHEY and CDR2 SMNVEV (reference sequence). This CDR3 has 14 amino acids. The trim removed 9 bases at V and 2 bases at J, leaving 6 bases unmatched. The CDR3 reads CASRGQTNTGELFF. In DNA, the CDR3 is TGTGCCAGTCGGGGACAGACAAACACCGGGGAGCTGTTTTTT.

This clone was seen only a few times. The J gene is TRBJ1-5, the V gene TRBV28; perhaps TRBD1 as D (6 bases). Looked up from germline, CDR1 is MDHEN and CDR2 is SYDVKM. The CDR3 runs to 15 residues. Trimming shortened V by 4 bases and J by 2 bases, and 12 bases separated the two germline ends. The CDR3 sequence: CASSSQGFGNQPQHF. In DNA form, the CDR3 reads TGTGCCAGCAGTTCACAGGGCTTTGGCAATCAGCCCCAGCATTTT.

The rearrangement links TRBV10-3 to TRBJ1-1, with 7 nucleotides matching TRBD1. The CDR3 extends over 11 amino acids. Germline CDR1 reads ENHRY; CDR2 reads SYGVKD. J was trimmed by 5 bases and V by 6 bases; bases with no gene match: 0. The CDR3 region has the DNA TGTGCCATCAGGGACAGGACTGAAGCTTTCTTT. Protein: CAIRDRTEAFF.

The chain is built from TRBV6-2 or TRBV6-3 and TRBJ1-2; 9 bases fit TRBD1. The CDR3 covers 14 residues. The germline V gene has CDR1 MNHEY and CDR2 SVGEGT. J lost 5 bases, V lost 6 bases, and 7 bases had no gene match. This CDR3 reads CASSNGQGTYGYTF. DNA for the CDR3: TGTGCCAGCAGCAACGGACAGGGGACATATGGCTACACCTTC.

The chain links TRBV7-3 to TRBJ2-1; weak D call: TRBD1 (8 bases). The germline V gene encodes CDR1 SGHTA and CDR2 FQGTGA. The CDR3 consists of 15 residues. The V end was cut by 5 bases, the J end by 3 bases, with 14 bases between. For the CDR3, the DNA is TGTGCCAGCAGCCCGAGCGGGACAGGCTACAATGAGCAGTTCTTC. It translates to CASSPSGTGYNEQFF.

The gene calls are TRBV7-2 and TRBJ2-7, with 10 bases matching TRBD2. This CDR3 comprises 15 residues. The J segment lost 7 bases and the V segment lost 5 bases, leaving 11 bases of the junction unmatched. CDR1 is SGHTA and CDR2 is FQGNSA in the germline V gene. CDR3 DNA: TGTGCCAGCAGCACCGGACTAGCGGCGGCGTCGGAGCAGTACTTC. Translating gives CASSTGLAAASEQYF.

This sequence joins TRBV10-3 and TRBJ2-2; D ambiguous. V lost 2 bases to trimming and J lost 1 base, with 8 bases between them. CDR3 size: 15 residues. Germline V lookup: CDR1 ENHRY, CDR2 SYGVKD. In DNA, the CDR3 is TGTGCCATCAGTGAGGATCGACAGAACACCGGGGAGCTGTTTTTT. It translates to CAISEDRQNTGELFF.

This clone has a single count. The J gene is TRBJ2-1, the V gene TRBV7-9; tentative D call: TRBD2 (5 bases). This CDR3 is built from 17 residues. Germline CDR1 is SEHNR and CDR2 is FQNEAQ (reference sequence). V dropped 5 bases and J dropped 1 base, with 18 bases sitting between them. CDR3 sequence (DNA): TGTGCCAGCAGCACACGCTTTGGGCGGGCTTCCTACAATGAGCAGTTCTTC. Protein sequence: CASSTRFGRASYNEQFF.